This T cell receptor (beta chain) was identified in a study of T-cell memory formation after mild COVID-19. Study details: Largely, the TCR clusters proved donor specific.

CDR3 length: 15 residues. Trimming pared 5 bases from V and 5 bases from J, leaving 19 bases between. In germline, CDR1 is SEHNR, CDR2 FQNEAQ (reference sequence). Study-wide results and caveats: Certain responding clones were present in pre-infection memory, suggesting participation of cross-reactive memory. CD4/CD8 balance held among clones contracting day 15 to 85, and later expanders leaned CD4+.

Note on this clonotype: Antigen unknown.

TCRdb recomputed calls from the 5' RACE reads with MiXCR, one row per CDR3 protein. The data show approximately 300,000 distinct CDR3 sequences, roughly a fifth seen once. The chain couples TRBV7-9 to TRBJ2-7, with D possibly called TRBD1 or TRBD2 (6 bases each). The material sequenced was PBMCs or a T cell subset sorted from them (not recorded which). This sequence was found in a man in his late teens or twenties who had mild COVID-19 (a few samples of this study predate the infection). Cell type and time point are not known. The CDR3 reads CASSPPWGAVHEQYF. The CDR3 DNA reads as TGTGCCAGCAGCCCCCCATGGGGGGCCGTCCACGAGCAGTACTTC.